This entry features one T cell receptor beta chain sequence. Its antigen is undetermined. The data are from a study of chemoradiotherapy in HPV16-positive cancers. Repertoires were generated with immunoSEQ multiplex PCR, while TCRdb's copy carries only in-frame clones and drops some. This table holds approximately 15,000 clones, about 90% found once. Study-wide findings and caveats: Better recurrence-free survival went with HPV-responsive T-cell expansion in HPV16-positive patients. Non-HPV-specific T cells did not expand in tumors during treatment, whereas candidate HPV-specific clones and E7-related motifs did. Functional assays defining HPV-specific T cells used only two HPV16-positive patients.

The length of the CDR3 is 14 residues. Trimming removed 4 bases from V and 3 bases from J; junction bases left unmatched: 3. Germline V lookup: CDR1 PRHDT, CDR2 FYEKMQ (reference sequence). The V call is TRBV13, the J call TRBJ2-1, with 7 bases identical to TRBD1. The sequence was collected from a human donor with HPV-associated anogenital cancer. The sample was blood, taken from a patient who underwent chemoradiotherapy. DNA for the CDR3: TGTGCCAGCAGCTACGGGACAGACTACAATGAGCAGTTCTTC. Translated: CASSYGTDYNEQFF.